This T cell receptor beta chain was captured in a study of blood T cell repertoires in COVID-19 (dated by TCRdb to 2019 to 2021). Background on the whole study: Samples from collaborators originated in the United States, Italy and Spain and spanned both the acute and convalescent phases of COVID-19. Where available, HLA class I and class II types were taken from metadata supplied by the sample provider and were not determined by assay-based typing. The samples were drawn from two sources: the first 160 participants of the ongoing ImmuneRACE study, and fewer than 1,500 subjects contributed by 6 global collaborators. The repertoires were released in a freely available public database intended as a resource for research on the immune response to SARS-CoV-2. Subjects who had been exposed to COVID-19, were actively infected with it, or had recovered from it provided the deeply sampled blood TCRbeta repertoires that made up the dataset. The material from the prospective study consisted of cDNA or gDNA derived from T cells, B-cell-depleted T cells, or PBMCs. Sample metadata almost always included a de-identified subject ID, COVID-19 status, age in years and sex.

TCRbeta CDR3 regions were amplified from genomic DNA using the immunoSEQ Assay, a bias-controlled multiplex PCR. Per the original workflow: Nucleated cell counts per sample were estimated from amplification of reference gene primers within the assay. Sequence reads were collapsed and filtered to measure the absolute abundance of every unique TCRbeta CDR3 rearrangement. Productive Simpson clonality was computed per sample as the square root of Simpson's diversity index over productive rearrangements. As stored in TCRdb, this immuneACCESS dataset retains in-frame rearrangements with V and J assigned. A fraction of the clones does not appear; measured against another copy, unresolved V genes explain less than half of the discrepancy, and the remainder lacks a known reason. V and J calls and clone size are those listed in that table; D and trimming were worked out from the DNA. The sample data list around 100,000 clones, and 70% to 90% of these were observed just once. The ten largest clones add up to about 3% of the sample.

What the authors observed across the whole study: The amount of clinical and demographic metadata varied by source and participant and was provided uncurated.

Regarding this clone: There is no known antigen for this receptor. Qualities for individual bases were not recorded, and no much larger clone is one base off.

From its cysteine to its phenylalanine, the CDR3 spans 15 amino acids. The entry retains the CDR3 DNA only, 45 bases that are in frame from base 1. After removal of 6 bases from V and 2 bases from J, the junction retains 9 bases not matched to a gene. CDR1 and CDR2 are drawn from the germline V gene: SGHRS, YFSETQ. Collaborating institutions collected whole blood in K2EDTA tubes following their own protocols. For TCRbeta analysis, collaborator samples were shipped as frozen whole blood, as isolated PBMCs, or as DNA extracted from either sample type. The TCR comes from a human donor in a cohort sampled during active COVID-19. Here the chain combines TRBV5-1 and TRBJ2-3, and 7 junctional nucleotides match TRBD2. Sequenced sample: peripheral blood. The CDR3 loop reads CASTGEGRPTDTQYF. The DNA sequence is TGCGCCAGCACCGGGGAGGGTCGCCCCACAGATACGCAGTATTTT. Outside the CDR3, residues come from the reference TRBV5-1 and TRBJ2-3 proteins, so the full variable domain is: KAGVTQTPRYLIKTRGQQVTLSCSPISGHRSVSWYQQTPGQGLQFLFEYFSETQRNKGNFPGRFSGRQFSNSRSEMNVSTLELGDSALYLCASTGEGRPTDTQYFGPGTRLTVL.